This TCR beta chain was sequenced during a study of blood T cell repertoires in COVID-19. Across the whole study: Both acute and convalescent COVID-19 samples were obtained from the United States, Italy and Spain.

The repertoire was sequenced with immunoSEQ multiplex PCR; TCRdb's copy has only in-frame clones and lacks some. The repertoire consists of 100,000 to 110,000 clones, with about 90% occurring once and the leading ten covering around 7.2%. The CDR3 sequence is 16 residues long. The J segment lost 0 bases and the V segment lost 4 bases, leaving 6 bases of the junction unmatched. Germline V gene sequence: CDR1 SGHRS, CDR2 YFSETQ. The V and J genes are TRBV5-1 and TRBJ2-3, with 9 positions matching TRBD2. The sample comprised peripheral blood. The receptor comes from a man aged 30-40 years in a cohort sampled during active COVID-19. The CDR3 here is CASSTGLASSTDTQYF. In DNA form, the CDR3 reads TGCGCCAGCAGCACCGGACTAGCGTCGAGCACAGATACGCAGTATTTT.